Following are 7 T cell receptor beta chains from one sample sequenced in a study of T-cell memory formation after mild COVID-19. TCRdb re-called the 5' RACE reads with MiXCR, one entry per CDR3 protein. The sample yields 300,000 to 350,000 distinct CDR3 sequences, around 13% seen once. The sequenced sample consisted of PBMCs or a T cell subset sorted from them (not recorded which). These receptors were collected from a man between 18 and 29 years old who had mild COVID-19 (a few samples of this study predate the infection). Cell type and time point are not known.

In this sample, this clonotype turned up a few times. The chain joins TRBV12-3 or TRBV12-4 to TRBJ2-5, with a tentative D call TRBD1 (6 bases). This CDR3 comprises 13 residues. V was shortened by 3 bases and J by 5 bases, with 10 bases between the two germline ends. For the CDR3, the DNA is TGTGCCAGCAGTTTGCAACAGGGTGAGACCCAGTACTTC. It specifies CASSLQQGETQYF.

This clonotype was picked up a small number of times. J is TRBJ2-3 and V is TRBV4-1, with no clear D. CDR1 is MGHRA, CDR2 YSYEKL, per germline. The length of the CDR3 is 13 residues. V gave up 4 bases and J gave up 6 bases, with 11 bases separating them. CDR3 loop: CASSRDLGDTQYF. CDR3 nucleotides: TGCGCCAGCAGCCGAGACCTGGGTGATACGCAGTATTTT.

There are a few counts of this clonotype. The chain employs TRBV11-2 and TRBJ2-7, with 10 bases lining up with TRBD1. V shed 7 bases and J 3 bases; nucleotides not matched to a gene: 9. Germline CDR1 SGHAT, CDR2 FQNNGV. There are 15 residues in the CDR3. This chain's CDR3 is CASTSRDRGHYEQYF. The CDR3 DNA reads TGTGCCAGCACCTCCCGGGACAGGGGCCACTACGAGCAGTACTTC.

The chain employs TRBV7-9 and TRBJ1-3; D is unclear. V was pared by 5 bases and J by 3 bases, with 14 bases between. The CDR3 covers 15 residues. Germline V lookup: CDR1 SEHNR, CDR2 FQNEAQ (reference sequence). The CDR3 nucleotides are TGTGCCAGCAGCCCCCATCCCGGGGTTGGAAACACCATATATTTT. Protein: CASSPHPGVGNTIYF.

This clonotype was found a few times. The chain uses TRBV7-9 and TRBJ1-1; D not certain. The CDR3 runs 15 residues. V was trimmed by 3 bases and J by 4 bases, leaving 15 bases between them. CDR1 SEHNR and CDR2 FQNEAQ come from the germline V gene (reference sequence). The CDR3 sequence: CASSLRGIMVTEAFF. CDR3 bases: TGTGCCAGCAGCTTGCGAGGGATTATGGTCACTGAAGCTTTCTTT.

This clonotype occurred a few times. The CDR3 nucleotides are TGTGCCAGCAGTCGGATAGCGGGGTCCTACAATGAGCAGTTCTTC. It yields the protein CASSRIAGSYNEQFF. V is TRBV11-3 and J is TRBJ2-1, with 8 bases matching TRBD2. After removal of 6 bases from V and 1 base from J, the junction contained 5 bases not matched to a gene. Germline V gene sequence: CDR1 SGHNT, CDR2 YENEEA. This CDR3 spans 15 amino acids.

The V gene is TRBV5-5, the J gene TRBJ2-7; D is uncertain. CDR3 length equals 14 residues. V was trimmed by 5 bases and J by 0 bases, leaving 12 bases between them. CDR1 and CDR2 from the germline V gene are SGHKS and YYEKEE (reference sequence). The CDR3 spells CASRRAPGSYEQYF. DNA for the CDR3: TGTGCCAGCAGGAGAGCCCCGGGCTCCTACGAGCAGTACTTC.